This TCR beta chain stems from a study of T cells after yellow fever vaccination (dated by TCRdb to between 2017 and 2020). Looking at the study overall: The SMART-Seq v4 Ultra Low Input RNA kit was used to prepare libraries from fractions with low cell numbers. Bulk TCR alpha and beta repertoires were sequenced longitudinally to track T-cell clones before and after primary and booster YFV17D yellow fever vaccination. The cohort comprised two healthy male donors, one aged 18 to 30 and one aged 30 to 40 years. Blood was drawn at multiple timepoints before and after primary and secondary immunization, with bulk PBMC replicates and cell subsets isolated.

The treatment or condition label of this sample denotes: live attenuated yellow fever vaccine strain. A standard Ficoll-Paque protocol was used to isolate PBMCs from peripheral blood. Dynabeads CD4 and CD8 positive selection kits were used to isolate CD4 and CD8 T-cell fractions. RNA was extracted with TriZol from bulk PBMCs, CD4 and CD8 fractions, and dextramer-positive and dextramer-negative fractions. Results the study describes overall, beyond this receptor: The study included only two donors, which limits how far the findings can be generalized. Most clones expanded after primary vaccination were re-detected after the booster (about 95% of CD4 and more than 70% of CD8), suggesting broad memory maintenance. The secondary T-cell response was found to be weaker but faster than the primary response, with a peak reached on day 5 rather than on day 15. Computational filtering was required because FACS-sorted repertoires could contain abundant contaminating clonotypes from the bulk population. A small fraction of clonotypes appeared in both the CD4 and CD8 compartments, likely as a result of convergent recombination.

From cysteine to phenylalanine, the CDR3 is 13 amino acids long. The entry retains the CDR3 DNA only, 39 bases that are in frame from base 1. CDR1 and CDR2, per the germline V gene (reference sequence), are MNHEY and SMNVEV. V loses 2 bases of germline sequence and J loses 5 bases, and the interval between the two ends is 7 bases. Synthesis of TCR cDNA relied on 5'RACE template switching, a step that introduced a universal primer site along with unique molecular identifiers. cDNA synthesis was primed from both the TCR alpha and TCR beta constant segments. Libraries were amplified in two PCR steps, with sample barcodes and sequencing adapters added in the second step. Libraries were sequenced on Illumina HiSeq 2500 (2x100 bp) or NovaSeq (2x150 bp). The original methods were these. Reads were demultiplexed and collapsed into UMI consensus sequences with MIGEC, and V(D)J alignment was performed with MiXCR. Using edgeR on replicate PBMC samples, clonotypes were called vaccine-responding if FDR was below 0.01 and the log2 fold change was above 5 up to day 15. CD4 or CD8 identity was assigned to each bulk clonotype according to whether the clonotype was present at higher abundance in the sequenced CD4 repertoire or the sequenced CD8 repertoire. The raw public data were reprocessed by TCRdb itself: fastp quality trimming at Q25, MiXCR clonotype calling, in-frame beta chains only. CDR3 protein duplicates are merged, each entry listing the most common genes and DNA. These V and J calls rely on TCRdb rather than the paper's analysis. Recorded for this sample are approximately 74,000 distinct CDR3 sequences; roughly 7.4% of them occurred a single time. The top ten constitute around 32% of the sample.

This clonotype was seen many times. Which antigen it targets is not known. No much larger clone is present one base from it, and per-base qualities are unavailable. The sample consisted of CD8+ T cells sorted from PBMCs, taken about 5 days after the first yellow fever vaccination. The origin of this receptor is a man between 18 and 29 years old who received the YFV17D yellow fever vaccine. This chain is built from TRBV27 and TRBJ1-5; no D gene call is confident. The DNA is as follows: TGTGCCAGCAGTTTACTGGTGGATCAGCCCCAGCATTTT. It translates as CASSLLVDQPQHF.